This T cell receptor beta chain was recorded in a study of T cells in Graves' hyperthyroidism and ophthalmopathy. Points from the study as a whole: Appearing also in blood were most of the thyroid clonotypes expanded above 0.001.

Germline V gene sequence: CDR1 LNHDA, CDR2 SQIVND (reference sequence). V lost 7 bases and J 0 bases, leaving 12 bases between the germline ends. This CDR3 is 14 amino acids long. Diagnoses rested on clinical symptoms, serum thyroxine and TRAb, thyroid ultrasound and orbital computed tomography. Concerning this clonotype itself: Its specificity is unknown.

Authors of the study amplified TCR beta CDR3 regions from RNA transcripts. The HTBI primer set served for first-round RT-PCR of the TCR CDR3. TCRdb ran MiXCR on the multiplex PCR reads and lists one entry per CDR3 protein. The sample lists roughly 700,000 distinct CDR3 sequences, 30% to 40% seen once, with about a third in the top ten. The sequence was obtained from a woman aged 35 to 49 with Graves' hyperthyroidism. The sample comprised blood. The chain carries TRBV19 and TRBJ1-2; unclear D gene. The CDR3 here is CASTPDGANYGYTF. In nucleotides, the CDR3 is TGTGCCAGTACCCCGGACGGTGCTAACTATGGCTACACCTTC.